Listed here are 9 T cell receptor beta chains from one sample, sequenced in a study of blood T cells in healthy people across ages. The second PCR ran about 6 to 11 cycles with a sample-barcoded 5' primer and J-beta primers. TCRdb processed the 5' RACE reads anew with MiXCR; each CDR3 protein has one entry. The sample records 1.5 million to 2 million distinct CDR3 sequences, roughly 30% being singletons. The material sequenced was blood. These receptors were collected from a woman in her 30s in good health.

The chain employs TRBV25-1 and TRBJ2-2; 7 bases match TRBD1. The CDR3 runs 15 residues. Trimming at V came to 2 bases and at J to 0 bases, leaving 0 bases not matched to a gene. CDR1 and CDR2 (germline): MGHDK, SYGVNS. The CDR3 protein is CASSETGANTGELFF. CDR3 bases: TGTGCCAGCAGTGAAACAGGGGCGAACACCGGGGAGCTGTTTTTT.

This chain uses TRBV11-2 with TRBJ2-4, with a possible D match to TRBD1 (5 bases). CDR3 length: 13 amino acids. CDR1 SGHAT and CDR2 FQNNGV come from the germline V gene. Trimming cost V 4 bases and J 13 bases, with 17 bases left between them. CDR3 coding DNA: TGTGCCAGCAGCTCCCCCCAGGGATCCCGGCAGTACTTC. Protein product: CASSSPQGSRQYF. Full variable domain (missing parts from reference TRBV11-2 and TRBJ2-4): EAGVAQSPRYKIIEKRQSVAFWCNPISGHATLYWYQQILGQGPKLLIQFQNNGVVDDSQLPKDRFSAERLKGVDSTLKIQPAKLEDSAVYLCASSSPQGSRQYFGAGTRLSVL.

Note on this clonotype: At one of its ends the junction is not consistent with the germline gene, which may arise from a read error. CDR3 in amino acids: CAGSRQPGTSSTDTQYF. The CDR3 DNA follows: TGTGCCGGCAGCCGCCAACCAGGGACTAGCAGCACAGATACGCAGTATTTT. This chain connects TRBV7-2 to TRBJ2-3; TRBD2 agrees at 9 bases. This CDR3 is 17 amino acids long. The germline gives CDR1 SGHTA, CDR2 FQGNSA.

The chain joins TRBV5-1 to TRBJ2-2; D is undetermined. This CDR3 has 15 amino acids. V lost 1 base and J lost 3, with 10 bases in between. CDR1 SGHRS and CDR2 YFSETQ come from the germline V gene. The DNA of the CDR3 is TGCGCCAGCAGCTTGACAACGGGTCACACCGGGGAGCTGTTTTTT. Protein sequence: CASSLTTGHTGELFF.

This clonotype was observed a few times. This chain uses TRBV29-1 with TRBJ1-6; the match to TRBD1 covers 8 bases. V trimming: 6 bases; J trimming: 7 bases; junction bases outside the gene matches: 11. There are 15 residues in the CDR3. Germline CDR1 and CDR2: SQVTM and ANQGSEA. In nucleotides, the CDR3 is TGCAGCGTAGACACCGGACAGGGCGGCAATTCACCCCTCCACTTT. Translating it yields CSVDTGQGGNSPLHF.

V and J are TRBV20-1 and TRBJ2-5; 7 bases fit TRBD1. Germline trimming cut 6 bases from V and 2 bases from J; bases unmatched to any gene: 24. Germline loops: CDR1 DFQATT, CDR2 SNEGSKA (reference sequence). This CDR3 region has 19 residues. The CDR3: CSAFPGGYLSTSLQETQYF. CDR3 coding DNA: TGCAGTGCGTTCCCAGGGGGATACTTGTCCACGTCCTTGCAAGAGACCCAGTACTTC.

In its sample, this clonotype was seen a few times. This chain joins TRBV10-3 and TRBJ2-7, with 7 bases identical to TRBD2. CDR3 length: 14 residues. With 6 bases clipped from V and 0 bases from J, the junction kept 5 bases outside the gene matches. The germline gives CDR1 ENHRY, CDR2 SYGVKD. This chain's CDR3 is CAISGTTSSYEQYF. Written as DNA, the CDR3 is TGTGCCATCAGCGGGACTACGAGCTCCTACGAGCAGTACTTC.

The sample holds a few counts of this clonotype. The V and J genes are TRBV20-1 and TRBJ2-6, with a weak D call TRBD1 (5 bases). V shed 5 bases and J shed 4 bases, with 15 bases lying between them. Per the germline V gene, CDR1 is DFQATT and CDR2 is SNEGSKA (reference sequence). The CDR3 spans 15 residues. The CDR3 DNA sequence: TGCAGTGCTCGCAAAGAAGGGGTAGGGGCCAACGTCCTGACTTTC. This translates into CSARKEGVGANVLTF.

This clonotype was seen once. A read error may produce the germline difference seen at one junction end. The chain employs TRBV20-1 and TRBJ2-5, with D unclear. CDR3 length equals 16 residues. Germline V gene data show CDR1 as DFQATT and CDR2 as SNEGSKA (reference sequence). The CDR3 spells CSARAPPRNPAETRYF. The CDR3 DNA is TGCAGTGCTAGAGCCCCACCCCGGAACCCGGCAGAGACCCGGTACTTC.